The clone carrying this T cell receptor beta chain showed up many times. The antigen is not known. TCRdb called the RT-PCR reads again in MiXCR, with one record for every CDR3 protein. The data show around 760,000 distinct CDR3 sequences, about 14% seen once. Germline CDR1 and CDR2: MNHEY and SMNVEV (reference sequence). V lost 7 bases to trimming and J lost 0 bases, with 9 bases between them. The CDR3 has 14 amino acids. This record belongs to a study of response to subunit inactivated influenza vaccine. Whole-study findings and limits: There was a suggestion from the authors that each seasonal influenza vaccination recruits few new T cells.

This TCR came from a man between 50 and 59 years old who received an inactivated influenza vaccine. This specimen consisted of PBMCs from blood, obtained 14 to 15 days before vaccination. The V call is TRBV27, the J call TRBJ2-2; D is uncertain. The CDR3 protein is CASIRSSNTGELFF. CDR3 DNA sequence: TGTGCCAGCATTCGGTCTTCGAACACCGGGGAGCTGTTTTTT.